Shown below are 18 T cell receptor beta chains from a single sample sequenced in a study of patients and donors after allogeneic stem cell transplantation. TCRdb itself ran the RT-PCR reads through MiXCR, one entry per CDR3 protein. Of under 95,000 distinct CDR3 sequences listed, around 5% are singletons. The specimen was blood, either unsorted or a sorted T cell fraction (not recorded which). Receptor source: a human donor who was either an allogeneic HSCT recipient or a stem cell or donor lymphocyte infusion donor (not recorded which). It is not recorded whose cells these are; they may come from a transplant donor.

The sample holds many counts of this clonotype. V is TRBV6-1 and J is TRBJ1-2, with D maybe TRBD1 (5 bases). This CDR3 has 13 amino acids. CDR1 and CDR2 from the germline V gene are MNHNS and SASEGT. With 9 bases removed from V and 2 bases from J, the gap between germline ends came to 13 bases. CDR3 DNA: TGTGCCAGTTCACGGGGGAGAAACTATGGCTACACCTTC. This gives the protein CASSRGRNYGYTF.

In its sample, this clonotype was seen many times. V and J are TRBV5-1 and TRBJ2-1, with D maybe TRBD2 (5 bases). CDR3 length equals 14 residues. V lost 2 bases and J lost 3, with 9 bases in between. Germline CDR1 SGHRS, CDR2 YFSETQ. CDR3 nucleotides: TGCGCCAGCAGCTTCGGGGTGGACTACAATGAGCAGTTCTTC. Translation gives CASSFGVDYNEQFF. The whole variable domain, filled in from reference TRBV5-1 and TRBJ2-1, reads KAGVTQTPRYLIKTRGQQVTLSCSPISGHRSVSWYQQTPGQGLQFLFEYFSETQRNKGNFPGRFSGRQFSNSRSEMNVSTLELGDSALYLCASSFGVDYNEQFFGPGTRLTVL.

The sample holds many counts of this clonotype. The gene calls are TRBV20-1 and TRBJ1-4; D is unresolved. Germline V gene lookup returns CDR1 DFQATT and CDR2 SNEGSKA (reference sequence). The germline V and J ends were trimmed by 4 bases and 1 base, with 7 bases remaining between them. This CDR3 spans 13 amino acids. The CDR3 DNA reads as TGCAGTGCTACCTCGGGAACTAATGAAAAACTGTTTTTT. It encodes CSATSGTNEKLFF.

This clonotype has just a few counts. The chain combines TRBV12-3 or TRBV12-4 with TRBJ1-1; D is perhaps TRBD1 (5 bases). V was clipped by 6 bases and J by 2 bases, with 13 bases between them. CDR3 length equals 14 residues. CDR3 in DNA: TGTGCCAGCAGAACGGCGGGGCACAACACTGAAGCTTTCTTT. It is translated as CASRTAGHNTEAFF.

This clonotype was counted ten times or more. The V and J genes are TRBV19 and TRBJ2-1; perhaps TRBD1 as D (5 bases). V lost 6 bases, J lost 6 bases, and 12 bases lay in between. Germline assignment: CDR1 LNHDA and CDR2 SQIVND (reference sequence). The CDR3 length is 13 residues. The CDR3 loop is CASRPVGANEQFF. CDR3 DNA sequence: TGTGCCAGTAGACCCGTAGGGGCCAATGAGCAGTTCTTC.

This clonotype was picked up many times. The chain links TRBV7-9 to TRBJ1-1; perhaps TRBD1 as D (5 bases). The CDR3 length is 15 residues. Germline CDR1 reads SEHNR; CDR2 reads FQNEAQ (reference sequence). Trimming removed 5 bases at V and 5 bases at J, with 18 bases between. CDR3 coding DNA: TGTGCCAGCAGCACCGGAGGTCATGGGGGTACTGAAGCTTTCTTT. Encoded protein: CASSTGGHGGTEAFF.

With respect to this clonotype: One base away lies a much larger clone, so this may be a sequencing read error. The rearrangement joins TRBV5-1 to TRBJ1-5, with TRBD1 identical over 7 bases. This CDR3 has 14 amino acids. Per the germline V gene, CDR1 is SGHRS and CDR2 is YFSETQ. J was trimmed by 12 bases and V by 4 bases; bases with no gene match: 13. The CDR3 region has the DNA TGCGCCAGCAGCCTCGGACAGGAAGGCAGAGTCCAGCATTTT. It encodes CASSLGQEGRVQHF. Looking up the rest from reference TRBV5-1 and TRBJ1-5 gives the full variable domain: KAGVTQTPRYLIKTRGQQVTLSCSPISGHRSVSWYQQTPGQGLQFLFEYFSETQRNKGNFPGRFSGRQFSNSRSEMNVSTLELGDSALYLCASSLGQEGRVQHFGDGTRLSIL.

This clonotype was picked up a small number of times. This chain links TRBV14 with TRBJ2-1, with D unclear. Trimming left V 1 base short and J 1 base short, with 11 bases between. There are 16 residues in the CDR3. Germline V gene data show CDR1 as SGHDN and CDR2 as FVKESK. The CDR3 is CASSQATGTSYNEQFF. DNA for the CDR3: TGTGCCAGCAGCCAAGCTACGGGTACTTCCTACAATGAGCAGTTCTTC.

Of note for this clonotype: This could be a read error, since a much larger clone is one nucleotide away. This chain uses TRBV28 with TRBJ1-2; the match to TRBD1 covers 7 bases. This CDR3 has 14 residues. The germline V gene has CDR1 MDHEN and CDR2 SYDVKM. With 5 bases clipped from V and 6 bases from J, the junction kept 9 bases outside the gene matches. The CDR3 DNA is TGTGCCAGCAGTCCCCCCCACAGGGGCGATGGCTACACCTTC. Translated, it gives CASSPPHRGDGYTF.

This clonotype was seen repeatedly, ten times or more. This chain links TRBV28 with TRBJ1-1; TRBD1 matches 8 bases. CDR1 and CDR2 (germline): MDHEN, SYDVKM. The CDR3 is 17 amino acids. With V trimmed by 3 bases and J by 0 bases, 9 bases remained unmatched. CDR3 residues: CASSFQALTGVNTEAFF. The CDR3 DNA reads TGTGCCAGCAGTTTTCAGGCATTGACAGGGGTGAACACTGAAGCTTTCTTT.

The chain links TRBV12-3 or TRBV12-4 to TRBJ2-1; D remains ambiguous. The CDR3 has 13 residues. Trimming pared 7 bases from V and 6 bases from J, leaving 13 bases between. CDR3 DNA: TGTGCCAGCAACTTGGACCCAACCAATGAGCAGTTCTTC. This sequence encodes CASNLDPTNEQFF.

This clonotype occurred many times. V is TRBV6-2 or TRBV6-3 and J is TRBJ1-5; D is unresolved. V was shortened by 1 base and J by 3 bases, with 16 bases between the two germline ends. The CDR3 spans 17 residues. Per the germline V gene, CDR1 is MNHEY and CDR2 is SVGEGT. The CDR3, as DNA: TGTGCCAGCAGTTACTTTCGGTCTCGACAAAACAATCAGCCCCAGCATTTT. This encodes CASSYFRSRQNNQPQHF.

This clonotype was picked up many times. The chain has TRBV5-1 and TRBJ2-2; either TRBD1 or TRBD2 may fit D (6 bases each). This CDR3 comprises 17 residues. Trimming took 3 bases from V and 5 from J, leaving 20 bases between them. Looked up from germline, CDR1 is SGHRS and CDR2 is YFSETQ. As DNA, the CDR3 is TGCGCCAGCAGCTCCTACCCGGCCGGGGGCCTAACCGGGGAGCTGTTTTTT. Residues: CASSSYPAGGLTGELFF.

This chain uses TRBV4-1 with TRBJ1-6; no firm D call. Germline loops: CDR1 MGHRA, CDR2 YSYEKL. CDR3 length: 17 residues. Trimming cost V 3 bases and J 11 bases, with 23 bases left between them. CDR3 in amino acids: CASSHGAPRALRAPLHF. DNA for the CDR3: TGCGCCAGCAGCCATGGCGCCCCAAGGGCCCTGAGGGCACCCCTCCACTTT.

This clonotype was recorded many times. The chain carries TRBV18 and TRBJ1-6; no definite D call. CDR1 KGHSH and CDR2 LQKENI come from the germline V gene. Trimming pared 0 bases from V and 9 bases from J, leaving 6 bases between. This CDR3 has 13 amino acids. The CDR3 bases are TGTGCCAGCTCACCACCCGGGTCTTCACCCCTCCACTTT. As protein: CASSPPGSSPLHF. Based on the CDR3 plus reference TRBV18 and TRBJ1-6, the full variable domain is NAGVMQNPRHLVRRRGQEARLRCSPMKGHSHVYWYRQLPEEGLKFMVYLQKENIIDESGMPKERFSAEFPKEGPSILRIQQVVRGDSAAYFCASSPPGSSPLHFGNGTRLTVT.

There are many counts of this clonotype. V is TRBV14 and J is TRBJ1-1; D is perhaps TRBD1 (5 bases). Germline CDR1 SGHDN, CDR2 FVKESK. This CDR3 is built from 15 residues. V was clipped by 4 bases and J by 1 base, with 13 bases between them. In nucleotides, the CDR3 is TGTGCCAGCAGCCTCCGGCAGGGTGCGAACACTGAAGCTTTCTTT. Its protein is CASSLRQGANTEAFF.

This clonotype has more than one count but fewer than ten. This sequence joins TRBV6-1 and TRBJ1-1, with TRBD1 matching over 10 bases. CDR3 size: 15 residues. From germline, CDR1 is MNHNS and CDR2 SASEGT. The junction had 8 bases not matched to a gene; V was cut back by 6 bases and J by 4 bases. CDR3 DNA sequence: TGTGCCAGCAGGGATGACAGGGGGCGCGTCACTGAAGCTTTCTTT. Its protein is CASRDDRGRVTEAFF.

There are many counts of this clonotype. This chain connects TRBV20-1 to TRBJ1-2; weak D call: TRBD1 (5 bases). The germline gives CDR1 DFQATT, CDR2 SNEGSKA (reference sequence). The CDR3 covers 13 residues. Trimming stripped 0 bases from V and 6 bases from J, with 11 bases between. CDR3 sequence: CSARDYRRDGYTF. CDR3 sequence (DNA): TGCAGTGCTAGAGATTACAGGCGGGATGGCTACACCTTC.